This T cell receptor beta chain came from a study of T-cell reconstitution after alpha-beta-depleted transplantation in children. Study outcomes and limitations: Surviving recipient cells, namely T cells and thymic progenitors, were the source of high day-60 TCRbeta diversity in some patients. One year after transplant, T-cell counts and diversity came mostly from newly produced T cells.

As it was prepared, the TCRbeta library received unique molecular identifiers. TCRdb used MiXCR to reprocess the PCR reads, holding one entry per CDR3 protein. Of approximately 500,000 distinct CDR3 sequences listed, about 10% are singletons. V lost 1 base to trimming and J lost 2 bases, with 6 bases between them. The germline V gene has CDR1 MDHEN and CDR2 SYDVKM. The CDR3 is 13 residues long. This clonotype was recorded many times. What it binds is not known. The sequence derives from a child aged 2 to 15 with inherited bone marrow failure, due to receive a stem cell transplant. The source was PBMCs, collected before TCRalphabeta/CD19-depleted stem cell transplant. The rearrangement links TRBV28 to TRBJ2-7; D is undetermined. CDR3 region: CASSLSSTYEQYF. Here the CDR3 DNA reads TGTGCCAGCAGTTTATCGTCGACCTACGAGCAGTACTTC.